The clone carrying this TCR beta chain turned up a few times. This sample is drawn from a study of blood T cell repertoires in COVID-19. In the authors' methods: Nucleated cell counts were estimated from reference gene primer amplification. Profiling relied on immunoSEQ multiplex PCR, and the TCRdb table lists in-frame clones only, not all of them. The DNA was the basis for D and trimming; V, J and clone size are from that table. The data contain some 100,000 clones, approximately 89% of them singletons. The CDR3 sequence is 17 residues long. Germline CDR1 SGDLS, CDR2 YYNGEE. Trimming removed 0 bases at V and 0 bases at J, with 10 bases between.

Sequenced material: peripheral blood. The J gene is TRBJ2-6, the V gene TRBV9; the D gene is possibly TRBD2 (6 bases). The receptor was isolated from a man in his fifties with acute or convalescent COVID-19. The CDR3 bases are TGTGCCAGCAGCGTAGGGAGGGCAAGCTCTGGGGCCAACGTCCTGACTTTC. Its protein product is CASSVGRASSGANVLTF.